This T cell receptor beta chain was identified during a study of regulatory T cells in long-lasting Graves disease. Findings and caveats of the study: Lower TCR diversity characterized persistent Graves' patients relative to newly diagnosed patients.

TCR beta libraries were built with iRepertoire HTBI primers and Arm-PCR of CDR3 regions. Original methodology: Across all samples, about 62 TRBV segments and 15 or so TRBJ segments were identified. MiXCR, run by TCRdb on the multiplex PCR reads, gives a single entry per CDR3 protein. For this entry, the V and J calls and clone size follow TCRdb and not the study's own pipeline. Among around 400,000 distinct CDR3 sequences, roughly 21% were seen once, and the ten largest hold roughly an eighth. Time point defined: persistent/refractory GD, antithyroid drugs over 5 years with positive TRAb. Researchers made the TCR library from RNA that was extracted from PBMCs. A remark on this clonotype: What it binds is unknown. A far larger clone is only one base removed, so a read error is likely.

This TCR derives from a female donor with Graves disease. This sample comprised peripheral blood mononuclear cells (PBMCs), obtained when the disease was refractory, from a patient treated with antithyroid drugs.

The CDR3 coding sequence is TGTGCCAGCAGTGACAGGGACTATGAGCGGTTCTTC. Protein sequence: CASSDRDYERFF. The chain is built from TRBV2 and TRBJ2-4; 7 positions agree with TRBD2. This CDR3 comprises 12 residues. CDR1 and CDR2 from the germline V gene are SNHLY and FYNNEI.